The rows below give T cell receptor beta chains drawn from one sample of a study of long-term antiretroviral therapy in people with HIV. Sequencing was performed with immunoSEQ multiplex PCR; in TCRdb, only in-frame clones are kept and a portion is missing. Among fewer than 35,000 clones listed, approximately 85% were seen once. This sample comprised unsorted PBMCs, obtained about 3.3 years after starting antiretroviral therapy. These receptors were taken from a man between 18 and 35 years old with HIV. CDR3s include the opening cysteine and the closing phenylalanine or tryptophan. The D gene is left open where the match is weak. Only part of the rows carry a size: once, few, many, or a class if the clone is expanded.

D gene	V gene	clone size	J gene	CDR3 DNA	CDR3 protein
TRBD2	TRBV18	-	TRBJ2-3	TGTGCCAGCTCACCCATAGCGGGAGGGCCGGGGACAGATACGCAGTATTTT	CASSPIAGGPGTDTQYF
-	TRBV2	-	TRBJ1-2	TGTGCCAGCAGAGAGAGAGCTGACTATGGCTACACCTTC	CASRERADYGYTF
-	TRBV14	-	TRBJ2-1	TGTGCCAGCAGCCAAGCCGGGACTCCCTACAATGAGCAGTTCTTC	CASSQAGTPYNEQFF
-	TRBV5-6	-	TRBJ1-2	TGTGCCAGCAGCTTGTATGCAGAAGGCTATGGCTACACCTTC	CASSLYAEGYGYTF
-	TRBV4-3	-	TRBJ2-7	TGCGCCAGCAGCCAAGAGGGGGCGGGGGAGCAGTACTTC	CASSQEGAGEQYF
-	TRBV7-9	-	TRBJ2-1	TGTGCCATCGACCAGGCACCCCAAGGGAATGAGCAGTTCTTC	CAIDQAPQGNEQFF
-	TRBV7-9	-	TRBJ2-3	TGTGCCAGCAGAGCAGATACGCAGTATTTT	CASRADTQYF
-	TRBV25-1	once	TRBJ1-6	TGTGCCAGCAGTGAACCGGGAACCTATTCACCCCTCCACTTT	CASSEPGTYSPLHF
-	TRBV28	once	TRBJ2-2	TGTGCCAGCACCCCCCGGGGCACCGGGGAGCTGTTTTTT	CASTPRGTGELFF
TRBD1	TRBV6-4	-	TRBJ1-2	TGTGCCAGCAGCCAAGACAGGGGTTGGAGCTACACCTTC	CASSQDRGWSYTF
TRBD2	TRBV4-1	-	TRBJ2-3	TGCGCCAGCAGCCAATCCGACTTAGCGGGGGGGCGCCCAGATACGCAGTATTTT	CASSQSDLAGGRPDTQYF
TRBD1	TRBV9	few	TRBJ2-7	TGTGCCAGCAGCTCGCGGACAGGGGACTACGAGCAGTACTTC	CASSSRTGDYEQYF
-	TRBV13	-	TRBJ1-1	TGTGCCAGCAGCCAGACAGCGAACACTGAAGCTTTCTTT	CASSQTANTEAFF
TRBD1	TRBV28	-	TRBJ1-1	TGTGCCGCGAGGGACAGGGGTAGGGAAGCTTTCTTT	CAARDRGREAFF
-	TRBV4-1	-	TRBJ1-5	TGCGCCAGCAGCCCTCAAGGATCGGGTACGGGCAATCAGCCCCAGCATTTT	CASSPQGSGTGNQPQHF
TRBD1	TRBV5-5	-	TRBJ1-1	TGTGCCAGCAGCTTAGGGACAGGGATATTGAACACTGAAGCTTTCTTT	CASSLGTGILNTEAFF
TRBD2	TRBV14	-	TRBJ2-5	TGTGCCAGCAGCCTCGGGACTAGCGGGGTGTACCAAGAGACCCAGTACTTC	CASSLGTSGVYQETQYF
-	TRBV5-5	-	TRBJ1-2	TGTGCCAGCAGCACGGACCTGAACTATGGCTACACCTTC	CASSTDLNYGYTF
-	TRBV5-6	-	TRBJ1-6	TGTGCCAGCAGCTTGGGTCAGCACAATTCACCCCTCCACTTT	CASSLGQHNSPLHF
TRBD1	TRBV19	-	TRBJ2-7	TGTGCCAGTAGTATTAACAGGGGGCAAATCTACGAGCAGTACTTC	CASSINRGQIYEQYF
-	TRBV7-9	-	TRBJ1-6	TGTGCCAGCAGCTCAGAGGAGGTATATAATTCACCCCTCCACTTT	CASSSEEVYNSPLHF
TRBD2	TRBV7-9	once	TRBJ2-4	TGTGCCAGCAGCTTAATAGTGGGTCCCCAGCGGGAACCACTTCAGACTTCACACTTC	CASSLIVGPQREPLQTSHF
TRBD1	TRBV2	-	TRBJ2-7	TGTGCCAGCAGTGAGGGACAGGGGGCGTTCGAGCAGTACTTC	CASSEGQGAFEQYF
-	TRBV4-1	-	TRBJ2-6	TGCGCCAGCAGCCAACGCCATTCCGAGGGGGCCAACGTCCTGACTTTC	CASSQRHSEGANVLTF
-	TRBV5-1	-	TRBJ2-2	TGCGCCAGCAGCTTCACCGGGGAGCTGTTTTTT	CASSFTGELFF
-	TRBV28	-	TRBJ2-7	TGTGCCAGCAGTCCCCGGACAGCCATCTCCTACGAGCAGTACTTC	CASSPRTAISYEQYF